The present TCR beta chain was sequenced within a study of blood T cell repertoires in COVID-19. Clones were sequenced by immunoSEQ multiplex PCR, and TCRdb holds only the in-frame ones, with some missing. The sample lists almost 80,000 clones, roughly 90% seen once, with around 0.77% in the top ten. The germline V gene encodes CDR1 MGHRA and CDR2 YSYEKL. The CDR3 contains 15 residues. Trimming at V came to 0 bases and at J to 5 bases, leaving 7 bases not matched to a gene. The sample consisted of peripheral blood. This sequence joins TRBV4-1 and TRBJ2-7; 7 bases line up with TRBD1. The source of this sequence is an elderly woman with acute or convalescent COVID-19. CDR3 sequence: CASSQDQRGRDEQYF. DNA for the CDR3: TGCGCCAGCAGCCAAGATCAAAGGGGGCGGGACGAGCAGTACTTC.